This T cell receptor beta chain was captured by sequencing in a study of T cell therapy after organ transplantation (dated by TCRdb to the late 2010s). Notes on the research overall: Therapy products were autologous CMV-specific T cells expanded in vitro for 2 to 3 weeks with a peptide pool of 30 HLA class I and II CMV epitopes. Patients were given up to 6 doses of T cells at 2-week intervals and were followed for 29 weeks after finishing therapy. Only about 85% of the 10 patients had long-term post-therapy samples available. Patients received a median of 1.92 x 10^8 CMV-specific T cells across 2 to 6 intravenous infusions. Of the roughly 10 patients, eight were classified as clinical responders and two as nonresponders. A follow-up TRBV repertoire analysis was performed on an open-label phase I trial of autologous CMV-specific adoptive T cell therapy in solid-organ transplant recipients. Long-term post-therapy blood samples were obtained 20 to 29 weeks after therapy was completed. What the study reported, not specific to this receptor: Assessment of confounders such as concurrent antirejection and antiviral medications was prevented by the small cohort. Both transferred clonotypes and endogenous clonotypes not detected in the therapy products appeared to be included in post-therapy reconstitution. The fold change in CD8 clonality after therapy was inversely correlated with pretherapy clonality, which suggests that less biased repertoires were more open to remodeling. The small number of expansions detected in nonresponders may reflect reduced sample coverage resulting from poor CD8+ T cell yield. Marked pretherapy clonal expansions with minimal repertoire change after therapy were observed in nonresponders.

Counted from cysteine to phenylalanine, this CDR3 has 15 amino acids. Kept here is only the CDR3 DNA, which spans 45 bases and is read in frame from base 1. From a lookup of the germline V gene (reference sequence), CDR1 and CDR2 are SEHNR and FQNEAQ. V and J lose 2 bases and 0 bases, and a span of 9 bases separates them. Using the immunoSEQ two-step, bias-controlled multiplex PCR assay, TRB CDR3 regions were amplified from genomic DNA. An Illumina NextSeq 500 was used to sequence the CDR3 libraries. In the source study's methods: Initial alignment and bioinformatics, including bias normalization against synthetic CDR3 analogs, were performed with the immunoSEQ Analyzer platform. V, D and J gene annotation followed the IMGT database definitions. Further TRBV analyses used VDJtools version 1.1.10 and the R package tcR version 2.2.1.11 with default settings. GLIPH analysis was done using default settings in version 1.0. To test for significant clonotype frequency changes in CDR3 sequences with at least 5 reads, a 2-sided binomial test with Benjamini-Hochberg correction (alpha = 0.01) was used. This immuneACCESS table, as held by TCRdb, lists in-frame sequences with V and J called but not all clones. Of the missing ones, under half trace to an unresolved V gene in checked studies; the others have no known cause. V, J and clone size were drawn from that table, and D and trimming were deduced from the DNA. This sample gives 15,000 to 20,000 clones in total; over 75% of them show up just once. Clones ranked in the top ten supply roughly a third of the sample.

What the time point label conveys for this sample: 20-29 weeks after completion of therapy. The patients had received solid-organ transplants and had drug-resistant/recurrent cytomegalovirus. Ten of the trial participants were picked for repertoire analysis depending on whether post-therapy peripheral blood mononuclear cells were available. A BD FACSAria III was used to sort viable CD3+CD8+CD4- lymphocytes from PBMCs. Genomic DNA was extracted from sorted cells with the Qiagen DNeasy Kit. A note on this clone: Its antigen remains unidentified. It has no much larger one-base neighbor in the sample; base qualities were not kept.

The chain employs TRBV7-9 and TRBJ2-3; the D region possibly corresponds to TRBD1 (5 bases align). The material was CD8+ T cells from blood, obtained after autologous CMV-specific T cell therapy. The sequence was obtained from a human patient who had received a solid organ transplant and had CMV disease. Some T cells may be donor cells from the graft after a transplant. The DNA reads TGTGCCAGCAGCTTAAAGGGGATTAGCACAGATACGCAGTATTTT. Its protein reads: CASSLKGISTDTQYF. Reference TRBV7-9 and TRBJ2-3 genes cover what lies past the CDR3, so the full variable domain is DTGVSQNPRHKITKRGQNVTFRCDPISEHNRLYWYRQTLGQGPEFLTYFQNEAQLEKSRLLSDRFSAERPKGSFSTLEIQRTEQGDSAMYLCASSLKGISTDTQYFGPGTRLTVL.